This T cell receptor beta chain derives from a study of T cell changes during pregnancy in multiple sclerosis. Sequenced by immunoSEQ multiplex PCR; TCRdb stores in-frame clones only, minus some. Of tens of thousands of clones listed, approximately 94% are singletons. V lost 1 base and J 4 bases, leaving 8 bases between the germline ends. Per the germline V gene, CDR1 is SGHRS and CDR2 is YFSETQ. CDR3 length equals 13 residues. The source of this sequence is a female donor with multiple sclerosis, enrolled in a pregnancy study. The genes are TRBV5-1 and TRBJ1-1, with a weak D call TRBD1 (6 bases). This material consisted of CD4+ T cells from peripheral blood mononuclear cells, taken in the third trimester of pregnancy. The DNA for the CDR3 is TGCGCCAGCAGCTTGTTAGGGGGCACTGAAGCTTTCTTT. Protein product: CASSLLGGTEAFF. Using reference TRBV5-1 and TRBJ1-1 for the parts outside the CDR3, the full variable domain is KAGVTQTPRYLIKTRGQQVTLSCSPISGHRSVSWYQQTPGQGLQFLFEYFSETQRNKGNFPGRFSGRQFSNSRSEMNVSTLELGDSALYLCASSLLGGTEAFFGQGTRLTVV.